This T cell receptor beta chain was sequenced during a study of blood T cell repertoires in COVID-19. Study-level background: Samples came from the United States, Italy and Spain, spanning acute and convalescent COVID-19.

The trim removed 10 bases at V and 3 bases at J, leaving 9 bases unmatched. The germline gives CDR1 SNHLY, CDR2 FYNNEI. The CDR3 covers 15 residues. TCRdb keeps only in-frame clones here, not all; method: immunoSEQ multiplex PCR. Here the sample spans over 150,000 clones, around nine tenths being singletons. The specimen sequenced was peripheral blood. The chain uses TRBV2 and TRBJ2-6; 7 nucleotides match TRBD1. This clonotype was sampled from a woman in her seventies with COVID-19, enrolled during active disease. CDR3 sequence (DNA): TGTGCCACTAAACAGGGGTTTAGTGGGGCCAACGTCCTGACTTTC. This codes for CATKQGFSGANVLTF. The full variable domain, in which reference TRBV2 and TRBJ2-6 provide the parts outside the CDR3, is EPEVTQTPSHQVTQMGQEVILRCVPISNHLYFYWYRQILGQKVEFLVSFYNNEISEKSEIFDDQFSVERPDGSNFTLKIRSTKLEDSAMYFCATKQGFSGANVLTFGAGSRLTVL.